This TCR beta chain was profiled in a study of shared clonotypes between healthy human individuals. Points from the study as a whole: Naive subsets generally exceeded memory subsets in estimated richness.

CDR3 length equals 15 residues. V shed 4 bases and J 4 bases; nucleotides not matched to a gene: 6. Looked up from germline, CDR1 is SGHRS and CDR2 is YFSETQ. Method: immunoSEQ multiplex PCR; TCRdb's copy keeps in-frame clones and lacks some. The table records 2,500,000 or so clones, around 93% of them present only once. As concerns this clone: Its antigen is unknown.

The TCR originated in a man aged 18 to 30 in good health. Some clones in this sample may be carry-over from other donors' samples. This rearrangement joins TRBV5-1 to TRBJ2-1, with TRBD2 identical over 9 bases. Sequencing input: naive CD4+ T cells from PBMCs. Subset denoted: CD45RA+ positively selected. CDR3 nucleotide sequence: TGCGCCAGCAGCCCTAGCGGGACACCTTACAATGAGCAGTTCTTC. This translates into CASSPSGTPYNEQFF.